Sequencing of this T cell receptor beta chain was carried out in a study of blood T cell repertoires in COVID-19. Overall study context: From T cells, B-cell-depleted T cells, or PBMCs came the material, which was cDNA or gDNA.

With 4 bases removed from V and 4 bases from J, the gap between germline ends came to 10 bases. Per germline, CDR1 LGHNA and CDR2 YSLEER. The CDR3 is 13 residues long. In the source study's methods: Reference gene primer amplification gave nucleated cell count estimates. Clones were read by immunoSEQ multiplex PCR, and TCRdb kept only the in-frame ones, dropping some. For V, J and clone size, that table is used; D and trimming come from the DNA. The profile shows about 120,000 clones, around 78% of them singletons. This rearrangement joins TRBV4-3 to TRBJ2-5; TRBD1 is a possible D gene (7 bases). The source of this sequence is a man aged 25 to 40 with acute or convalescent COVID-19. Sequencing was performed on peripheral blood. CDR3 sequence (DNA): TGCGCCAGCAGCCCCCAGGGGGGAGAGACCCAGTACTTC. Translation: CASSPQGGETQYF.